This T cell receptor (beta chain) was identified during a study of early T cells in non-severe SARS-CoV-2 infection. MiXCR, applied by TCRdb to the 5' RACE reads, yields one record per CDR3 protein. The profile shows fewer than 85,000 distinct CDR3 sequences, around 12% of them singletons. Germline loops: CDR1 LNHDA, CDR2 SQIVND (reference sequence). The V gene lost 5 bases and the J gene lost 2 bases, with 9 bases spanning the gap. There are 13 residues in the CDR3. This clonotype came up a few times. What was sequenced was whole blood. The chain couples TRBV19 to TRBJ2-5; maybe TRBD1 (5 bases). The origin of this receptor is an adult who was a healthcare worker with PCR-confirmed SARS-CoV-2 infection or an uninfected control (not recorded which). The CDR3 sequence: CASSGATQETQYF. DNA of the CDR3: TGTGCCAGTAGTGGGGCGACACAAGAGACCCAGTACTTC. The variable domain in full, completed from reference TRBV19 and TRBJ2-5, reads DGGITQSPKYLFRKEGQNVTLSCEQNLNHDAMYWYRQDPGQGLRLIYYSQIVNDFQKGDIAEGYSVSREKKESFPLTVTSAQKNPTAFYLCASSGATQETQYFGPGTRLLVL.